This TCR beta chain was sequenced for a study of T-cell memory formation after mild COVID-19. Study-wide context: For the most part, TCR clusters were specific to one donor.

The CDR3 consists of 15 residues. Germline assignment: CDR1 SGHDT and CDR2 YYEEEE. V was shortened by 1 base and J by 0 bases, with 7 bases between the two germline ends. TCRdb called the 5' RACE reads again in MiXCR, with one record for every CDR3 protein. The sample holds 280,000 or so distinct CDR3 sequences; around 17% are singletons and the top ten take under 25%. Sequencing was done on a sample of PBMCs or a T cell subset sorted from them (not recorded which). The V call is TRBV5-6, the J call TRBJ2-2; D gene unclear. This sequence originates from a man aged 18-30 years who had mild COVID-19 (a few samples of this study predate the infection). Cell type and time point are not known. CDR3 DNA: TGTGCCAGCAGCTTGATTTCGACGAACACCGGGGAGCTGTTTTTT. Translation: CASSLISTNTGELFF. The whole variable domain, remainder taken from reference TRBV5-6 and TRBJ2-2, is DAGVTQSPTHLIKTRGQQVTLRCSPKSGHDTVSWYQQALGQGPQFIFQYYEEEERQRGNFPDRFSGHQFPNYSSELNVNALLLGDSALYLCASSLISTNTGELFFGEGSRLTVL.